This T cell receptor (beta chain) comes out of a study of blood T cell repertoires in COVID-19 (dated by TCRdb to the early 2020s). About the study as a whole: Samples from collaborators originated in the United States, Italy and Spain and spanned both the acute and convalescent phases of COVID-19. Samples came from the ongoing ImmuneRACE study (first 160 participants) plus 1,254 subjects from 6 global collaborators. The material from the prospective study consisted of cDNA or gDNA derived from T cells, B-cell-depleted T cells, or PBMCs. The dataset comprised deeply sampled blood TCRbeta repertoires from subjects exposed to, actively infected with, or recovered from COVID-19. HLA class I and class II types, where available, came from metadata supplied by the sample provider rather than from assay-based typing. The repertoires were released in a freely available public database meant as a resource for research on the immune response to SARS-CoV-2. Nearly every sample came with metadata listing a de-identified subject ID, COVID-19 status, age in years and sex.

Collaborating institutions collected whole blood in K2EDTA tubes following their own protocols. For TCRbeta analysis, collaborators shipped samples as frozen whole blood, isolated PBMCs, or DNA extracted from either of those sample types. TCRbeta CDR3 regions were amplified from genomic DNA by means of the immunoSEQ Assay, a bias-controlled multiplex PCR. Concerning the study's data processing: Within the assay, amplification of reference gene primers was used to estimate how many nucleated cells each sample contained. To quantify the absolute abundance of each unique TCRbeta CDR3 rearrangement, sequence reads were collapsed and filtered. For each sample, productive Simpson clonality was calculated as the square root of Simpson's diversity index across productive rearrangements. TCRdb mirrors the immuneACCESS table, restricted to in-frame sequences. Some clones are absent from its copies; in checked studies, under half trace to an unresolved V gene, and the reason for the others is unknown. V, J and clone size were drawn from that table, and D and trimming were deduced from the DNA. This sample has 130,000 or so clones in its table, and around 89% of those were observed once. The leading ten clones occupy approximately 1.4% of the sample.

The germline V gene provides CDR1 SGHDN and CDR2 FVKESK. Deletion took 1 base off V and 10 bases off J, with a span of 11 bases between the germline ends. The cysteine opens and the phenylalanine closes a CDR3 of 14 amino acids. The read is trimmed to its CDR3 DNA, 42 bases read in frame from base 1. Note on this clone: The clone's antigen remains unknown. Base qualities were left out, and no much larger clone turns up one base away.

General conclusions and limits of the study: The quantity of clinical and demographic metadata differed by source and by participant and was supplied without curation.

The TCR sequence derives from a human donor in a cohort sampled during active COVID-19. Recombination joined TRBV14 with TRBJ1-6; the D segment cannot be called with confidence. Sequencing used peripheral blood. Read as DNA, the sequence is TGTGCCAGCAGCCAAGGAGGGTGGCGGTCACCCCTCCACTTT. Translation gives CASSQGGWRSPLHF.